Reported below is one T cell receptor (beta chain). The antigen is unknown. These data originate in a study of cytomegalovirus exposure and HLA in healthy donors. Study details: Unique TCRs numbering approximately 81 million, obtained from HLA-typed donors, made up an early data release. Whole-study results and caveats: TCR association rates varied by HLA locus in a later analysis, with DRB1 highest and HLA-C lowest. Earlier findings revealed that most TCR beta V segments proved productive either about 90% or about 30% of the time. Most CMV-associated TCR beta chains were later found to appear HLA-restricted.

It was with 60 Vbeta and 13 Jbeta primers that the PCR ran. The repertoire was sequenced with immunoSEQ multiplex PCR; TCRdb's copy has only in-frame clones and lacks some. Seen here are some 150,000 clones, approximately 80% observed once, and the top ten hold 1.9%. Germline V lookup: CDR1 SSHAT, CDR2 FNYEAQ (reference sequence). V was pared by 5 bases and J by 2 bases, with 5 bases of the junction left unmatched. The CDR3 consists of 14 residues. The source material was PBMCs. The rearrangement uses TRBV7-7 and TRBJ2-5; TRBD2 aligns across 7 bases. This receptor was taken from a woman in her 40s in good health and CMV-seronegative. For the CDR3, the DNA is TGTGCCAGCAGCCGAGGGACTAAACAAGAGACCCAGTACTTC. The encoded protein is CASSRGTKQETQYF.